What follows is one TCR beta chain and its context. This clone was observed a handful of times. Its antigen is not yet known. Qualities for individual bases were not recorded, and no much larger clone is one base off. These data come from a study of PD-L1 blockade in urothelial cancer (dated by TCRdb to about 2017). Turning to the overall study: Every patient began therapy at some point between 2013 and 2015 and was given atezolizumab 1,200 mg intravenously every 3 weeks. About 85% of the 29 patients were males with bladder-origin urothelial cancer, and about 65% of the roughly 29 reported a prior smoking history. An ECOG performance status of 0 or 1 was recorded for the patients, and 0 to 3 prior chemotherapy regimens had been received by the patients. Blood samples were analyzed at 3 weeks after treatment start (second dose) and at 6 weeks after treatment start. Blood samples gave median yields of approximately 130,000 T cells and 82,636 unique TCRs, along with a median clonality of around 0.075. An exploratory multi-omic analysis was conducted of the somatic, immune and clinical correlates of response to PD-L1 blockade with atezolizumab in urothelial cancer. Pretreatment tumor samples and matched peripheral blood, collected serially before and after atezolizumab treatment, underwent TCR sequencing. Durable clinical benefit was defined as a progression-free survival longer than 6 months, and TCR features were additionally tested against progression-free survival and overall survival. In the same patients who had TCR sequencing, pretreatment tumors also underwent whole exome sequencing and RNA sequencing. Several patients achieved durable clinical benefit and fewer than 25 did not. Some 29 patients had pretreatment blood TCR-seq, some 25 had at least one posttreatment blood collection, and some 25 had tumor TCR-seq.

Synthetic TCR analog templates were spiked into each PCR to estimate absolute template abundance from read counts. TCRbeta CDR3 regions were amplified from genomic DNA with bias-controlled V and J gene primers using the immunoSEQ assay. Sequencing of rearranged TCRbeta segments was done at approximately 20X coverage. The authors' pipeline ran thus. Clustering was used to correct sequencing errors, and CDR3s were annotated against IMGT so that V, D and J genes could be assigned. Only productive TCRbeta rearrangements were used in downstream analyses, excluding out-of-frame or stop-codon sequences. Clonality was computed as one minus Shannon entropy normalized by the log of the number of unique productive sequences. Fisher's exact test with Benjamini-Hochberg correction, using a cutoff of adjusted p below 0.01, was how clones that differed between time points or between blood and tumor were identified. TCRdb's version of the immuneACCESS table is confined to in-frame rearrangements and falls short of the full clone set. An unresolved V gene accounts for under half of the shortfall where checked; the remainder is of unknown origin. V and J calls and clone size are as listed in that table; D and trimming were resolved from the DNA. Recorded for this sample are tens of thousands of clones; around 85% of them occurred a single time. About 6.2% of the sample belongs to the ten largest clones.

The intended sense of this specimen's time point label: pretreatment peripheral blood. A cohort of 25 to 30 patients with locally advanced or metastatic urothelial carcinoma, treated at Memorial Sloan Kettering on a trial protocol, was included. Peripheral blood mononuclear cells were collected pretreatment and during treatment, with between 1 and 8 total time points obtained per patient. The Qiagen DNeasy Blood extraction kit was used to purify genomic DNA from total PBMCs and from tumor samples. PBMCs were collected pretreatment and during treatment, and were isolated and stored as previously described. The full study reports these points: Among patients with durable benefit, tumor-associated TCR clones showed greater expansion in peripheral blood 3 weeks after treatment started (n ≈ 20, p = 0.022). A pretreatment peripheral blood TCR clonality below the median was linked to improved progression-free and overall survival. Because the sample size was small (n ≈ 30) and many exploratory analyses were performed, the results are intended to be hypothesis-generating.

The receptor was isolated from a man aged 35-49 years with urothelial cancer. This specimen consisted of PBMCs, obtained around atezolizumab (anti-PD-L1) treatment.

CDR3 reads: CASSPNGGRTGYTF. The sequenced DNA: TGTGCCAGCAGCCCGAACGGGGGGCGAACTGGCTACACCTTC. The rearranged chain carries TRBV7-8 and TRBJ1-2; TRBD1 is perhaps the D gene, given 6 matching bases. From the cysteine up to the phenylalanine, the CDR3 has a length of 14 residues. The CDR3 DNA has 42 bases and is translated from base 1. CDR1 and CDR2 are drawn from the germline V gene: SGHVS, FQNEAQ. Between the V and J ends, shortened by 5 bases and 7 bases respectively, the junction contains 17 bases. Outside the CDR3, residues come from the reference TRBV7-8 and TRBJ1-2 proteins, so the full variable domain is: GAGVSQSPRYKVAKRGQDVALRCDPISGHVSLFWYQQALGQGPEFLTYFQNEAQLDKSGLPSDRFFAERPEGSVSTLKIQRTQQEDSAVYLCASSPNGGRTGYTFGSGTRLTVV.